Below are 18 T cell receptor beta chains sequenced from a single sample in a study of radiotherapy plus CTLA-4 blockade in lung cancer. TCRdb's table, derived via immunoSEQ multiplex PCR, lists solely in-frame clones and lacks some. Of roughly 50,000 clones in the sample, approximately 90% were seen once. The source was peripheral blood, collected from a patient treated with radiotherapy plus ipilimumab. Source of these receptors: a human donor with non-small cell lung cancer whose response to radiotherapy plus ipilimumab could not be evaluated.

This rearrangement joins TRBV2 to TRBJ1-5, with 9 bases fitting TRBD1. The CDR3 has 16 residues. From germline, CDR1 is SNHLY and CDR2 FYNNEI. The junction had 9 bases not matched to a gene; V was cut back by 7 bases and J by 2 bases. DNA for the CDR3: TGTGCCAGCACGGACAGGGGATATGGTGGCAATCAGCCCCAGCATTTT. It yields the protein CASTDRGYGGNQPQHF. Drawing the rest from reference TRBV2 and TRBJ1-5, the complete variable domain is EPEVTQTPSHQVTQMGQEVILRCVPISNHLYFYWYRQILGQKVEFLVSFYNNEISEKSEIFDDQFSVERPDGSNFTLKIRSTKLEDSAMYFCASTDRGYGGNQPQHFGDGTRLSIL.

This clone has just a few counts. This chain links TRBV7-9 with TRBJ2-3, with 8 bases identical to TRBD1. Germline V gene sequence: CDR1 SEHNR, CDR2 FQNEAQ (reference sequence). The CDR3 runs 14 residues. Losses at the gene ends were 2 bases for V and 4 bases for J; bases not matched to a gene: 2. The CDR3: CASSLQGASDTQYF. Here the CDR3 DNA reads TGTGCCAGCAGCTTACAGGGGGCCTCAGATACGCAGTATTTT.

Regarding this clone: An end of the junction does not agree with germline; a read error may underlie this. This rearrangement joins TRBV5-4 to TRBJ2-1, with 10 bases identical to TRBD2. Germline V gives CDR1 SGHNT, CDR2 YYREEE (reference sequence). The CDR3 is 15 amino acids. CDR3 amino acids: CASSQGLAEYNEQFF. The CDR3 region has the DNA TGCGCCAGCAGCCAAGGACTAGCGGAATACAATGAGCAGTTCTTC.

CDR3 DNA: TGTGCCAGCAGTTTAGGAGGGGAGGGCTATTGGGGCAATCAGCCCCAGCATTTT. Translating gives CASSLGGEGYWGNQPQHF. The V and J genes are TRBV28 and TRBJ1-5; maybe TRBD1 (5 bases). Trimming shortened V by 2 bases and J by 2 bases, and 19 bases separated the two germline ends. The CDR3 is 18 amino acids. CDR1 MDHEN and CDR2 SYDVKM come from the germline V gene.

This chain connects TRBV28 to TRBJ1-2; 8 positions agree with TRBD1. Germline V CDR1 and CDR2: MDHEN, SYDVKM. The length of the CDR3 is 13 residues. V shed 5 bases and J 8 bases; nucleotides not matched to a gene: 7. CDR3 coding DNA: TGTGCCAGCAGTGTACAGGGGGTAGGCGGCTACACCTTC. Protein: CASSVQGVGGYTF.

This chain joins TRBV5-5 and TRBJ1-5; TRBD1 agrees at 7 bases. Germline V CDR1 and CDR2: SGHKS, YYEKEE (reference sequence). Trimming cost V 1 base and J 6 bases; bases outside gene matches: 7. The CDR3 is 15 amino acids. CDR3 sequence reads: CASSLYQGGGQPQHF. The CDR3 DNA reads TGTGCCAGCAGCTTGTATCAGGGGGGCGGTCAGCCCCAGCATTTT.

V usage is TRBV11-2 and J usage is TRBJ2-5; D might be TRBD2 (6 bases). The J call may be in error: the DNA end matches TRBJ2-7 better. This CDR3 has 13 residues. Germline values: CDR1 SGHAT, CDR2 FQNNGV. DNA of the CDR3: TGTGCCAGCAGGGCGGGGTCGGGCTACGAGCAGTACTTC. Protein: CASRAGSGYEQYF.

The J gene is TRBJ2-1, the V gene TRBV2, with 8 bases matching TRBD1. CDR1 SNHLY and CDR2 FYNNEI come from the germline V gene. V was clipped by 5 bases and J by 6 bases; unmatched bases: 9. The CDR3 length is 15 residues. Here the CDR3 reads CASSLDRVMGNEQFF. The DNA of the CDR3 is TGTGCCAGCAGTCTGGACAGGGTTATGGGCAATGAGCAGTTCTTC.

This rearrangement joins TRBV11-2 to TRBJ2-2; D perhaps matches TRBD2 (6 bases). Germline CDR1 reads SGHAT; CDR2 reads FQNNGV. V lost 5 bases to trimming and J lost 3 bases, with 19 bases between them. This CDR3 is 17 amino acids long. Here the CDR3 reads CASSITPGTGYTGELFF. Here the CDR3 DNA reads TGTGCCAGCAGCATAACACCCGGGACTGGATACACCGGGGAGCTGTTTTTT.

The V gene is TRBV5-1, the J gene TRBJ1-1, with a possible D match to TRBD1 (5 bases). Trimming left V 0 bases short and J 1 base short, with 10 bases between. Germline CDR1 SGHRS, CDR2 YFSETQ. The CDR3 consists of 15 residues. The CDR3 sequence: CASSLVGHPNTEAFF. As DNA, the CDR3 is TGCGCCAGCAGCTTGGTAGGACACCCGAACACTGAAGCTTTCTTT. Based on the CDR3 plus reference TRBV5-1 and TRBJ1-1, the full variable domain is KAGVTQTPRYLIKTRGQQVTLSCSPISGHRSVSWYQQTPGQGLQFLFEYFSETQRNKGNFPGRFSGRQFSNSRSEMNVSTLELGDSALYLCASSLVGHPNTEAFFGQGTRLTVV.

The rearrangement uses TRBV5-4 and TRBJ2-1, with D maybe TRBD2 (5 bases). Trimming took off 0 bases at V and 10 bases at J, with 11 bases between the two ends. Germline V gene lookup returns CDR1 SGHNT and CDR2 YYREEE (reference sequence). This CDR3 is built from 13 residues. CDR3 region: CASSLAALAEQFF. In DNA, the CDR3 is TGTGCCAGCAGCTTGGCCGCGCTAGCCGAGCAGTTCTTC.

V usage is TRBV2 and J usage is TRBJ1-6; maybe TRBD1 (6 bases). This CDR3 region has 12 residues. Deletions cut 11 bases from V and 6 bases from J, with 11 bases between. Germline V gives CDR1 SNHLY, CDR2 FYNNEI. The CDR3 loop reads CAGQRSNSPLHF. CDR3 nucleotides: TGTGCCGGACAGAGATCTAATTCACCCCTCCACTTT.

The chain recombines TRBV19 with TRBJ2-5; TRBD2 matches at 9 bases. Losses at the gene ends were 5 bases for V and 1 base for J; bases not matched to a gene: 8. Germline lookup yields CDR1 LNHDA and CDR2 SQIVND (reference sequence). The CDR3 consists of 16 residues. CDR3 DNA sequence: TGTGCCAGTAGTGTTAGCGGGGGCACTCTCCAAGAGACCCAGTACTTC. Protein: CASSVSGGTLQETQYF.

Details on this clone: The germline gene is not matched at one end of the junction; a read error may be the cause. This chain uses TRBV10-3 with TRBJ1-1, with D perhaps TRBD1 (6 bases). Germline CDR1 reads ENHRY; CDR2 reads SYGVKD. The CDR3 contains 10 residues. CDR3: CAIRDRQVSF. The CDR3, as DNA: TGTGCCATCAGGGATAGACAGGTTAGCTTT.

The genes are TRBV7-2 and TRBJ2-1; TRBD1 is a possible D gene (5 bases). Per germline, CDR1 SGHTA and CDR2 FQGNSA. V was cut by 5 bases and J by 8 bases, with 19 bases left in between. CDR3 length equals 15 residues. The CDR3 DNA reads TGTGCCAGCAGCCGCGACAGTCTTAAGGCGGATGAGCAGTTCTTC. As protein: CASSRDSLKADEQFF.

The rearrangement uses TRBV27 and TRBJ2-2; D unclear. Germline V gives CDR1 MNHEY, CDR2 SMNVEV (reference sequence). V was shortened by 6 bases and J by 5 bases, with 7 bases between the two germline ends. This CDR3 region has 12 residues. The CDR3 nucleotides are TGTGCCAGCAGGATTCAGACCGGGGAGCTGTTTTTT. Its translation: CASRIQTGELFF.

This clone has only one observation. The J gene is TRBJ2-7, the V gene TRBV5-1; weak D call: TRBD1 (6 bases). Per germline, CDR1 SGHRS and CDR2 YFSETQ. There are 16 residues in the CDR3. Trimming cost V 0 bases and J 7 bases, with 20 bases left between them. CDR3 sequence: CASSLANTGTPVEQYF. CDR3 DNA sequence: TGCGCCAGCAGCTTGGCAAATACAGGGACCCCTGTGGAGCAGTACTTC.

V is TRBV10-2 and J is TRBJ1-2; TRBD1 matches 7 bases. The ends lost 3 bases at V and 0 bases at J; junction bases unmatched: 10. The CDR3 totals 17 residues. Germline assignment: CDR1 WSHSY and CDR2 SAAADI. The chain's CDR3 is CASSEHNRGPTNYGYTF. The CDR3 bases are TGCGCCAGCAGTGAACATAACAGGGGTCCTACTAACTATGGCTACACCTTC.